Sequencing of this T cell receptor beta chain was carried out in a study of T cell clusters in autoimmune cytopenias. TRB was amplified by touch-down multiplex PCR, primer pools A and B combined. Reanalyzing the multiplex PCR reads, TCRdb keeps one entry per CDR3 protein, without DNA. Here the sample table reports under 1,000 distinct CDR3 sequences. The CDR3 spans 15 residues. CDR1 and CDR2 from the germline V gene are SGHKS and YYEKEE (reference sequence). Each sample's input was 250 ng genomic DNA, some 38,000 genome equivalents. The study, taken as a whole, reports: Primary autoimmune cytopenia patients seemingly lacked the physiological T cell clusters found in healthy donors. TRB repertoire shifts in secondary cytopenia and chronic lymphocytic leukemia mostly reflected lymphoma, not autoimmunity.

In terms of frequency, this clonotype is large. The target antigen is unknown. This sample also appeared in a second study, on T cell repertoires in aging, cancer and after chemotherapy.

The sample taken for sequencing was peripheral blood. The chain employs TRBV5-5 and TRBJ2-2; TCRdb's D gene call, TRBD2, goes unchecked for lack of DNA. The sequence was obtained from a human donor with chronic lymphocytic leukemia. The chain's CDR3 is CASTRDSQNTGELFF.